This T cell receptor (beta chain) is drawn from a study of IL-17A CD8 T cells in psoriatic arthritis synovium. Regarding the research as a whole: The goal of the study was to characterize the phenotype, molecular profile and function of synovial IL-17A+CD8+ T cells in the pathogenesis of psoriatic arthritis. Study-wide conclusions, independent of this receptor: Cells were obtained from synovial fluid rather than synovial tissue, because no psoriatic arthritis synovial tissue samples were available. TCR sequencing covered only a few patients, which the authors acknowledged as a limited sample size. Although over 5% of the repertoire was occupied by some individual clones, most synovial CD8+ subsets remained polyclonal.

After DNA extraction (Qiagen), TCRbeta V-D-J rearrangements underwent bias-controlled amplification and then high-throughput sequencing (immunoSEQ; Adaptive Biotech). Regarding the original processing steps: Productive sequences were analyzed at sequence level using the immunoSEQ Analyzer platform. Clonality was computed as 1 minus Pielou's evenness, ranging from 0 (highly polyclonal) to 1 (monoclonal). Repertoire overlap between subsets was quantified with the Morisita index, from 0 (no similarity) to 1 (complete similarity). In its TCRdb copy, this immuneACCESS table keeps in-frame sequences only and misses some clones. Where compared with another copy, unresolved V genes explain less than half of these, and the others have no known cause. V and J calls and clone size follow that table, whereas D and trimming were derived from the DNA. The sample table records 2,000 to 3,000 clones; 70% to 85% of these occur just once. The top ten constitute 14% of the sample.

V lost 4 bases and J lost 5 bases, and the count of bases not matched to a germline gene is 5. From the cysteine through the phenylalanine, the CDR3 covers 16 amino acids. Of the read, only the CDR3 DNA is kept; its 48 bases are in frame from base 1. CDR1 and CDR2 were assigned from the germline V gene as MRHNA and SNTAGT. Synovial fluid effusions were aspirated from actively inflamed joints of psoriatic arthritis patients. For each patient, synovial fluid served as the source from which three memory CD8+ T cell populations were isolated by sorting: Tc1 cells (IL-17A-IFNgamma+), Tc17 cells (IL-17A+) and the bulk memory fraction, allowing their TCR repertoires to be compared. The Classification of Psoriatic Arthritis Study Group (CASPAR) criteria were met by the psoriatic arthritis patients. The bulk memory CD8+ T cell sort included CD45RA-CD27+/- cells together with CD45RA+CD27- cells. Sorted CD8+ T cell subsets from the synovial fluid of three patients with psoriatic arthritis were subjected to TCRbeta sequencing. Synovial fluid mononuclear cells were isolated with Lymphoprep and cryopreserved in liquid nitrogen before use. The medium used for cryopreservation was made up of around 53% fetal calf serum and around 10% dimethyl sulfoxide.

About this clone: What antigen it recognizes has not been identified. No qualities accompany the bases; no much larger clone lies one base away.

The chain employs TRBV6-4 and TRBJ2-3; TRBD2 agrees with 14 junctional bases. The sample was memory CD8+ T cells from synovial fluid. The sample's cell subset or site label, decoded: bulk memory CD8+ T cells (CD45RA-CD27+/- and CD45RA+CD27-). The source is a human donor with psoriatic arthritis. The DNA sequence is as follows: TGTGCCAGCAGTGCGGGGACTAGCGGGGGAGTAGATACGCAGTATTTT. This is translated as CASSAGTSGGVDTQYF.